This T cell receptor (beta chain) stems from a study of T cells after posttransplantation cyclophosphamide. In its sample, this clone was seen a few times. The table came from immunoSEQ multiplex PCR; TCRdb's copy has only in-frame clones and leaves some out. This sample carries some 40,000 clones and no singletons, and approximately 4.9% goes to the top ten. Sequencing was done on a sample of PBMCs. This receptor was obtained from a woman between 45 and 60 years old in good health and a related stem cell transplant donor.

The CDR3 bases are TGTGCCAGCAGTTTCAGAGGGGGGGTGAAGGGCTACACCTTC. Encoded protein: CASSFRGGVKGYTF. The chain joins TRBV28 to TRBJ1-2; perhaps TRBD1 as D (6 bases). This CDR3 spans 14 amino acids. Germline loops: CDR1 MDHEN, CDR2 SYDVKM. The V and J ends lost 3 bases and 8 bases respectively, with 16 bases between them.